The clone carrying this T cell receptor beta chain was observed a single time. These data are taken from a study of control samples from healthy donors and cancer patients. Repertoires were generated with immunoSEQ multiplex PCR, while TCRdb's copy carries only in-frame clones and drops some. This table holds 150,000 to 200,000 clones, nearly 96% found once. The junction had 7 bases not matched to a gene; V was cut back by 1 base and J by 7 bases. The length of the CDR3 is 14 residues. Germline loops: CDR1 SGHAT, CDR2 FQNNGV. The chain has TRBV11-2 and TRBJ2-7; TRBD1 matches at 7 bases. The sequence came from a woman in her twenties or thirties in good health. Sequenced input: blood. This CDR3 is CASSLVMRGREQYF. In nucleotides, the CDR3 is TGTGCCAGCAGCTTAGTGATGAGGGGGCGAGAGCAGTACTTC.